The 13 T cell receptor beta chains listed next were all sequenced from one sample in a study of cytomegalovirus exposure and HLA in healthy donors. Primers for the PCR totalled 60 Vbeta and 13 Jbeta. TCRdb's table, derived via immunoSEQ multiplex PCR, lists solely in-frame clones and lacks some. In the table there are 150,000 to 200,000 clones, 65% to 85% of which are singletons. The specimen sequenced was PBMCs. The receptors come from a girl aged 10-17 years in good health and CMV-seropositive.

This chain joins TRBV18 and TRBJ2-3; possible D gene TRBD2, 5 bases. Germline V gene sequence: CDR1 KGHSH, CDR2 LQKENI. The CDR3 spans 17 residues. Trimming removed 1 base at V and 0 bases at J, with 14 bases between. CDR3 in DNA: TGTGCCAGCTCACCACTCGGGATAGCTCCTAGCACAGATACGCAGTATTTT. This encodes CASSPLGIAPSTDTQYF.

CDR3 sequence: CASSLEEGWGAEAFF. DNA of the CDR3: TGCGCCAGCAGCTTGGAAGAGGGCTGGGGGGCTGAAGCTTTCTTT. The V call is TRBV5-1, the J call TRBJ1-1, with a possible D match to TRBD1 (5 bases). CDR1 is SGHRS, CDR2 YFSETQ, per germline. With 0 bases removed from V and 6 bases from J, the gap between germline ends came to 15 bases. CDR3 length: 15 residues.

The chain has TRBV5-1 and TRBJ2-2; 13 bases map to TRBD2. There are 21 residues in the CDR3. Germline-derived CDR1 and CDR2 are SGHRS and YFSETQ. The V and J ends lost 7 bases and 10 bases, in that order; junction bases with no gene match: 28. CDR3 region: CASRRRLAGGIEVWGGEELFF. DNA for the CDR3: TGCGCCAGCCGCCGCCGACTAGCGGGAGGAATCGAAGTTTGGGGTGGCGAGGAGCTGTTTTTT.

Here the CDR3 reads CASRAGVGAAFF. CDR3 nucleotide sequence: TGTGCCAGCAGAGCAGGGGTTGGGGCAGCTTTCTTT. The chain joins TRBV6-5 to TRBJ1-1, with D maybe TRBD1 (6 bases). Germline assignment: CDR1 MNHEY and CDR2 SVGAGI. This CDR3 region has 12 residues. The V end was cut by 6 bases, the J end by 10 bases, with 15 bases between.

This clone turned up a few times. J is TRBJ1-1 and V is TRBV15, with 9 bases identical to TRBD1. This CDR3 has 18 amino acids. V was clipped by 1 base and J by 1 base; unmatched bases: 10. Germline V gene data show CDR1 as LNHNV and CDR2 as YYDKDF (reference sequence). CDR3 residues: CATSRAGTGRRGNTEAFF. The CDR3 bases are TGTGCCACCAGCAGAGCGGGGACAGGGAGAAGGGGGAACACTGAAGCTTTCTTT.

V and J are TRBV6-5 and TRBJ1-2; 9 bases line up with TRBD1. The germline gives CDR1 MNHEY, CDR2 SVGAGI. After removal of 5 bases from V and 7 bases from J, the junction contained 11 bases not matched to a gene. This CDR3 region has 15 residues. The CDR3 DNA is TGTGCCAGCAGTCCGGGGACAGGGATGAGAGGTGGCTACACCTTC. This translates into CASSPGTGMRGGYTF.

J is TRBJ2-7 and V is TRBV11-3, with D uncertain. The CDR3 length is 14 residues. From germline, CDR1 is SGHNT and CDR2 YENEEA. The V and J ends lost 2 bases and 3 bases respectively, with 11 bases between them. For the CDR3, the DNA is TGTGCCAGCAGCTTATCAGGCAAGGTCTACGAGCAGTACTTC. It codes for CASSLSGKVYEQYF.

This clone was counted only a few times. The gene calls are TRBV4-1 and TRBJ2-7; 7 positions agree with TRBD2. This CDR3 comprises 15 residues. Looked up from germline, CDR1 is MGHRA and CDR2 is YSYEKL. The V gene end was trimmed by 5 bases and the J gene end by 3 bases; junction bases not matched to a gene: 10. This CDR3 is CASSTRLAENYEQYF. The CDR3 nucleotides are TGCGCCAGCAGCACCCGGCTAGCGGAGAACTACGAGCAGTACTTC.

The chain carries TRBV30 and TRBJ1-6; 8 nucleotides agree with TRBD1. The CDR3 has 14 residues. Germline V gene data show CDR1 as GTSNPN and CDR2 as SVGIG (reference sequence). V lost 4 bases and J lost 3; bases outside the gene matches: 2. The CDR3 protein is CAWTGGGYNSPLHF. The CDR3 DNA follows: TGTGCCTGGACAGGGGGCGGCTATAATTCACCCCTCCACTTT.

CDR3 amino acids: CASSVRQGWADTQYF. CDR3 DNA: TGTGCCAGCAGCGTACGACAGGGTTGGGCAGATACGCAGTATTTT. The chain employs TRBV7-3 and TRBJ2-3, with TRBD1 matching over 7 bases. CDR1 and CDR2 from the germline V gene are SGHTA and FQGTGA. This CDR3 is built from 15 residues. The ends lost 5 bases at V and 4 bases at J; junction bases unmatched: 9.

V gene TRBV30 combines with J gene TRBJ1-1, with TRBD1 matching 8 bases. CDR1 GTSNPN and CDR2 SVGIG come from the germline V gene (reference sequence). V trimming: 4 bases; J trimming: 12 bases; junction bases outside the gene matches: 7. The CDR3 runs 11 residues. DNA for the CDR3: TGTGCCTGGATTGGCAGGGGGCAGCCTTTCTTT. This codes for CAWIGRGQPFF.

This chain links TRBV5-4 with TRBJ2-7; 12 positions agree with TRBD2. There are 17 residues in the CDR3. From germline, CDR1 is SGHNT and CDR2 YYREEE (reference sequence). After removal of 4 bases from V and 2 bases from J, the junction contained 10 bases not matched to a gene. The CDR3 protein is CASSRATSGRIPYEQYF. CDR3 in DNA: TGTGCCAGCAGCCGAGCTACTAGCGGGAGGATTCCCTACGAGCAGTACTTC. Looking up the rest from reference TRBV5-4 and TRBJ2-7 gives the full variable domain: ETGVTQSPTHLIKTRGQQVTLRCSSQSGHNTVSWYQQALGQGPQFIFQYYREEENGRGNFPPRFSGLQFPNYSSELNVNALELDDSALYLCASSRATSGRIPYEQYFGPGTRLTVT.

In this sample, this clone turned up a few times. V usage is TRBV27 and J usage is TRBJ1-5, with D hard to call. This CDR3 spans 14 amino acids. V shed 4 bases and J shed 5 bases, with 12 bases lying between them. The germline CDR1 and CDR2 sequences are MNHEY and SMNVEV (reference sequence). CDR3: CASSYRVSHQPQHF. CDR3 nucleotides: TGTGCCAGCAGTTACCGGGTATCCCATCAGCCCCAGCATTTT.